A selection of T cell receptor beta chains follows, all from one sample in a study of T cells in Graves' hyperthyroidism and ophthalmopathy. In TCRdb, the multiplex PCR reads were re-called with MiXCR into one record per CDR3 protein. Here the sample spans about 640,000 distinct CDR3 sequences, roughly 14% being singletons. The sample taken for sequencing was blood. These receptor sequences come from a woman aged 45-60 years with Graves' ophthalmopathy. Both conserved end residues are part of each CDR3. D genes are given only for firm matches. The size entry is marked missing in some rows and otherwise reads once, few, many or a size class.

abundance: many; d_gene: .; len: 15; v_gene: TRBV5-1; j_gene: TRBJ1-1; CDR3nt: TGCGCCAGCAGCCTTCGGGGGGTCATCGGAACTGAAGCTTTCTTT; CDR3aa: CASSLRGVIGTEAFF
abundance: .; d_gene: .; len: 17; v_gene: TRBV30; j_gene: TRBJ2-2; CDR3nt: TGTGCCTGGCACCTAGGAGGGGCGGGTGGTGACACCGGGGAGCTGTTTTTT; CDR3aa: CAWHLGGAGGDTGELFF
abundance: few; d_gene: .; len: 16; v_gene: TRBV6-1; j_gene: TRBJ1-3; CDR3nt: TGTGCCAGCAGTGAAGCGAGGGCAATATCTGGAAACACCATATATTTT; CDR3aa: CASSEARAISGNTIYF
abundance: few; d_gene: .; len: 11; v_gene: TRBV25-1; j_gene: TRBJ1-1; CDR3nt: TGTGCCAGCAGTGACGGCCAAACAGCTTTCTTT; CDR3aa: CASSDGQTAFF
abundance: .; d_gene: .; len: 15; v_gene: TRBV4-1; j_gene: TRBJ1-4; CDR3nt: TGCGCCAGCAGCCGCTACCGGGGCCCTAATGAAAAACTGTTTTTT; CDR3aa: CASSRYRGPNEKLFF
abundance: few; d_gene: .; len: 14; v_gene: TRBV6-1; j_gene: TRBJ2-1; CDR3nt: TGTGCCAGCACATCCGGCCGCCTTTACAATGAGCAGTTCTTC; CDR3aa: CASTSGRLYNEQFF
abundance: many; d_gene: TRBD1; len: 16; v_gene: TRBV2; j_gene: TRBJ2-5; CDR3nt: TGTGCCAGCAGGGAAGGGTTGGGACAGCCAGAAGAGACCCAGTACTTC; CDR3aa: CASREGLGQPEETQYF
abundance: .; d_gene: TRBD2; len: 13; v_gene: TRBV3-1; j_gene: TRBJ2-7; CDR3nt: TGTGCCAGCAGCCGACTAGCGGGAGGAGAGCAGTACTTC; CDR3aa: CASSRLAGGEQYF
abundance: .; d_gene: .; len: 14; v_gene: TRBV7-9; j_gene: TRBJ1-4; CDR3nt: TGTGCCAGCAGCTTATTAGACGGGAATGAAAAACTGTTTTTT; CDR3aa: CASSLLDGNEKLFF
abundance: many; d_gene: TRBD1; len: 16; v_gene: TRBV3-1; j_gene: TRBJ2-1; CDR3nt: TGTGCCAGCAGCCAAGGGGTGACAGGGACCTACAATGAGCAGTTCTTC; CDR3aa: CASSQGVTGTYNEQFF
abundance: many; d_gene: TRBD1; len: 14; v_gene: TRBV6-1; j_gene: TRBJ1-1; CDR3nt: TGTGCCAGCTGTATGACAGGGTTGGCGACTGAAGCTTTCTTT; CDR3aa: CASCMTGLATEAFF
abundance: few; d_gene: .; len: 17; v_gene: TRBV19; j_gene: TRBJ1-3; CDR3nt: TGTGCCAGTAGTATAGATATAACAGTGAGCTCTGGAAACACCATATATTTT; CDR3aa: CASSIDITVSSGNTIYF
abundance: few; d_gene: TRBD2; len: 15; v_gene: TRBV5-4; j_gene: TRBJ2-1; CDR3nt: TGTGCCAGCAGCCATCCTAGCGGGAGTTACAATGAGCAGTTCTTC; CDR3aa: CASSHPSGSYNEQFF
abundance: many; d_gene: .; len: 15; v_gene: TRBV6-5; j_gene: TRBJ2-5; CDR3nt: TGTGCCAGCAGTTACTCGATAACAGCGTCGGAGACCCAGTACTTC; CDR3aa: CASSYSITASETQYF
abundance: many; d_gene: .; len: 15; v_gene: TRBV7-8; j_gene: TRBJ2-3; CDR3nt: TGTGCCAGCAGTTCCTACAGGGAGTCCACAGATACGCAGTATTTT; CDR3aa: CASSSYRESTDTQYF
abundance: many; d_gene: .; len: 15; v_gene: TRBV28; j_gene: TRBJ1-2; CDR3nt: TGTGCCAGCAGTTTATTGGGTGTAACTAACTATGGCTACACCTTC; CDR3aa: CASSLLGVTNYGYTF
abundance: many; d_gene: .; len: 13; v_gene: TRBV30; j_gene: TRBJ1-4; CDR3nt: TGTGCCTCCCGCAGACGCAGGGAAGAAAAACTGTTTTTT; CDR3aa: CASRRRREEKLFF
abundance: many; d_gene: .; len: 16; v_gene: TRBV25-1; j_gene: TRBJ2-1; CDR3nt: TGTGCCAGCAGTGAGGGCAGGGATGTTTCCCACAATGAGCAGTTCTTC; CDR3aa: CASSEGRDVSHNEQFF
abundance: many; d_gene: TRBD1; len: 17; v_gene: TRBV24-1; j_gene: TRBJ2-6; CDR3nt: TGTGCCACCAGTGGTCCGGGACAGGGTGCCGGGGCCAACGTCCTGACTTTC; CDR3aa: CATSGPGQGAGANVLTF
abundance: few; d_gene: TRBD1; len: 15; v_gene: TRBV5-1; j_gene: TRBJ1-4; CDR3nt: TGCGCCAGCAGAGAGGGGGCGCTAACTAATGAAAAACTGTTTTTT; CDR3aa: CASREGALTNEKLFF
abundance: .; d_gene: .; len: 14; v_gene: TRBV19; j_gene: TRBJ2-2; CDR3nt: TGTGCCAGTAGTATTGGCCAACTAAGAGGGGAGCTGTTTTTT; CDR3aa: CASSIGQLRGELFF
abundance: .; d_gene: TRBD1; len: 16; v_gene: TRBV5-1; j_gene: TRBJ2-3; CDR3nt: TGCGCCAGCAGCTGGAGGACAGGGGGTAGCACAGATACGCAGTATTTT; CDR3aa: CASSWRTGGSTDTQYF
abundance: many; d_gene: .; len: 14; v_gene: TRBV28; j_gene: TRBJ2-7; CDR3nt: TGTGCCAGCAGTTCCCCAGACGGGCGGCGCGAGCAGTACTTC; CDR3aa: CASSSPDGRREQYF
abundance: few; d_gene: .; len: 16; v_gene: TRBV24-1; j_gene: TRBJ2-2; CDR3nt: TGTGCCACCAGTGACACGAGGGCCCCGGGCACCGGGGAGCTGTTTTTT; CDR3aa: CATSDTRAPGTGELFF
abundance: .; d_gene: TRBD2; len: 19; v_gene: TRBV11-3; j_gene: TRBJ2-3; CDR3nt: TGTGCCAGCAGCTCCGAGGGGCTACTAGCGGGAGGATACACAGATACGCAGTATTTT; CDR3aa: CASSSEGLLAGGYTDTQYF
abundance: many; d_gene: .; len: 14; v_gene: TRBV5-1; j_gene: TRBJ1-2; CDR3nt: TGCGCCAGCAGCTTGCTGGGGGAGAGCGATGGCTACACCTTC; CDR3aa: CASSLLGESDGYTF
abundance: few; d_gene: TRBD2; len: 15; v_gene: TRBV6-1; j_gene: TRBJ2-3; CDR3nt: TGTGCCAGCAGTTACGCGGGAGGTCAAACAGATACGCAGTATTTT; CDR3aa: CASSYAGGQTDTQYF
abundance: few; d_gene: .; len: 14; v_gene: TRBV14; j_gene: TRBJ1-5; CDR3nt: TGTGCCAGCAGCCAAGATATTTCGGGTCAGCCCCAGCATTTT; CDR3aa: CASSQDISGQPQHF
abundance: few; d_gene: .; len: 13; v_gene: TRBV6-2/TRBV6-3; j_gene: TRBJ1-4; CDR3nt: TGTGCCAACCCAGGGCAGACGAATGAAAAACTGTTTTTT; CDR3aa: CANPGQTNEKLFF
abundance: .; d_gene: .; len: 15; v_gene: TRBV5-1; j_gene: TRBJ2-7; CDR3nt: TGCGCCAGCAGCTTGGAGGGCAGGGGACCTTACGAGCAGTACTTC; CDR3aa: CASSLEGRGPYEQYF
abundance: .; d_gene: .; len: 15; v_gene: TRBV7-9; j_gene: TRBJ2-7; CDR3nt: TGTGCCTGCACACAAGGGACTTCCAGCTCCTACGAGCAGTACTTC; CDR3aa: CACTQGTSSSYEQYF
abundance: many; d_gene: .; len: 16; v_gene: TRBV19; j_gene: TRBJ1-5; CDR3nt: TGTGCCAGTAGTATAAGAAGGAGGGAACGCAATCAGCCCCAGCATTTT; CDR3aa: CASSIRRRERNQPQHF
abundance: few; d_gene: .; len: 13; v_gene: TRBV27; j_gene: TRBJ1-1; CDR3nt: TGTGCCAGCAGTCCCCCCACTTTAACTGAAGCTTTCTTT; CDR3aa: CASSPPTLTEAFF
abundance: .; d_gene: .; len: 13; v_gene: TRBV9; j_gene: TRBJ1-1; CDR3nt: TGTGCCAGCGGGCCCGGGCTGAACACTGAAGCTTTCTTT; CDR3aa: CASGPGLNTEAFF
abundance: .; d_gene: TRBD2; len: 18; v_gene: TRBV4-2; j_gene: TRBJ2-5; CDR3nt: TGTGCCAGCAGCCAAGATGCCAGCGGGAGGTTCCAACAAGAGACCCAGTACTTC; CDR3aa: CASSQDASGRFQQETQYF
abundance: many; d_gene: .; len: 16; v_gene: TRBV15; j_gene: TRBJ2-3; CDR3nt: TGTGCCACCAGCAGAGAATTTCTAGCGAGCACAGATACGCAGTATTTT; CDR3aa: CATSREFLASTDTQYF
abundance: few; d_gene: TRBD1; len: 15; v_gene: TRBV5-1; j_gene: TRBJ1-3; CDR3nt: TGCGCCAGCAGCCAAGGACAGGGTGCTGGAAACACCATATATTTT; CDR3aa: CASSQGQGAGNTIYF
abundance: many; d_gene: TRBD2; len: 17; v_gene: TRBV7-9; j_gene: TRBJ2-5; CDR3nt: TGTGCCAGCAGCTTAACAGCGGGAGGCCGCCGAGGAGAGACCCAGTACTTC; CDR3aa: CASSLTAGGRRGETQYF
abundance: .; d_gene: TRBD2; len: 17; v_gene: TRBV4-3; j_gene: TRBJ2-1; CDR3nt: TGCGCCAGCAGCCAAGCCGGACTAGCGGGATCCCCACATGAGCAGTTCTTC; CDR3aa: CASSQAGLAGSPHEQFF
abundance: many; d_gene: .; len: 15; v_gene: TRBV7-2; j_gene: TRBJ2-4; CDR3nt: TGTGCCAGCAGCTTAGCGCGCCTAGCCAAAAACATTCAGTACTTC; CDR3aa: CASSLARLAKNIQYF
abundance: many; d_gene: .; len: 13; v_gene: TRBV11-2; j_gene: TRBJ2-1; CDR3nt: TGTGCCAGCAGCCCGGGTGTGTTCAATGAGCAGTTCTTC; CDR3aa: CASSPGVFNEQFF
abundance: few; d_gene: .; len: 14; v_gene: TRBV7-9; j_gene: TRBJ1-2; CDR3nt: TGTACCAGCAGCCACGGGACCCAGAAGAGTGGCTACACCTTC; CDR3aa: CTSSHGTQKSGYTF
abundance: .; d_gene: TRBD1; len: 14; v_gene: TRBV20-1; j_gene: TRBJ2-3; CDR3nt: TGCAGTGCCCACGGGACAGCTAGCACAGATACGCAGTATTTT; CDR3aa: CSAHGTASTDTQYF
abundance: many; d_gene: .; len: 14; v_gene: TRBV4-2; j_gene: TRBJ2-2; CDR3nt: TGTGCCAGCAGCCAAGGAGAGAACACCGGGGAGCTGTTTTTT; CDR3aa: CASSQGENTGELFF
abundance: few; d_gene: .; len: 15; v_gene: TRBV19; j_gene: TRBJ2-7; CDR3nt: TGTGCCAGTAGACAAGGGACCAACAGAGCCTACGAGCAGTACTTC; CDR3aa: CASRQGTNRAYEQYF
abundance: many; d_gene: TRBD2; len: 18; v_gene: TRBV20-1; j_gene: TRBJ2-1; CDR3nt: TGCAGTGCTAGAGGCCTAGCGGGAGTGGGAAGCTCCTACAATGAGCAGTTCTTC; CDR3aa: CSARGLAGVGSSYNEQFF
abundance: many; d_gene: .; len: 16; v_gene: TRBV28; j_gene: TRBJ2-7; CDR3nt: TGTGCCAGCAGTCCCCTCGCAGGGCTGGGGTCCTACGAGCAGTACTTC; CDR3aa: CASSPLAGLGSYEQYF
abundance: many; d_gene: .; len: 13; v_gene: TRBV5-1; j_gene: TRBJ2-7; CDR3nt: TGCGCCAGCAGCCAAACCCCAGGGTACGAGCAGTACTTC; CDR3aa: CASSQTPGYEQYF
abundance: many; d_gene: .; len: 17; v_gene: TRBV9; j_gene: TRBJ2-3; CDR3nt: TGTGCCAGCAGCGTAGCCGGAGCGGGACAAAGCACAGATACGCAGTATTTT; CDR3aa: CASSVAGAGQSTDTQYF
abundance: few; d_gene: TRBD2; len: 18; v_gene: TRBV18; j_gene: TRBJ2-1; CDR3nt: TGTGCCAGCTCACCAGTTCAACCGGGACTAGGTGTTTACAATGAGCAGTTCTTC; CDR3aa: CASSPVQPGLGVYNEQFF
abundance: many; d_gene: .; len: 12; v_gene: TRBV5-1; j_gene: TRBJ2-7; CDR3nt: TGCGCCAGCAGCCAGAATTTCGACGAGCAGTACTTC; CDR3aa: CASSQNFDEQYF